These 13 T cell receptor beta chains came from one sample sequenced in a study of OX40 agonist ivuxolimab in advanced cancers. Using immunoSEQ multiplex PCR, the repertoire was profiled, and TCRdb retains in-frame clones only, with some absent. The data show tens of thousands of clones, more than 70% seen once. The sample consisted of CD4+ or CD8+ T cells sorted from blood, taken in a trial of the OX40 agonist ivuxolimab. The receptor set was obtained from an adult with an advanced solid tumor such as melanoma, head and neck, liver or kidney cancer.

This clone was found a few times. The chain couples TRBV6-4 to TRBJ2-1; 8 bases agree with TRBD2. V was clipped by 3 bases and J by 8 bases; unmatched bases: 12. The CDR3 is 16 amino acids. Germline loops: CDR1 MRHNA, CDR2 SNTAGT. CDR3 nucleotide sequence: TGTGCCAGCAGTGAGACGGGGGTAGCGGGATATGATGAGCAGTTCTTC. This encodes CASSETGVAGYDEQFF.

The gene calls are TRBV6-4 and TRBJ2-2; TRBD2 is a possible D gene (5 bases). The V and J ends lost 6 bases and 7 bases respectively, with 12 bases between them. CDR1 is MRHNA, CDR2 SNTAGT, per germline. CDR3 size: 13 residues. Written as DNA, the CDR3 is TGTGCCAGCAGAGCGGAGTGGAACGGGGAGCTGTTTTTT. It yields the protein CASRAEWNGELFF.

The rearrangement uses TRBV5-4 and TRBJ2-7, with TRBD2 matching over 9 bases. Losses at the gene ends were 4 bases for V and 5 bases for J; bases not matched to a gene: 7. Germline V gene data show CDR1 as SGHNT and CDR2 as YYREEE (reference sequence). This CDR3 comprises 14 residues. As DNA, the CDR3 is TGTGCCAGCAGCCCGGCGGGGGGGGACCACGAGCAGTACTTC. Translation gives CASSPAGGDHEQYF.

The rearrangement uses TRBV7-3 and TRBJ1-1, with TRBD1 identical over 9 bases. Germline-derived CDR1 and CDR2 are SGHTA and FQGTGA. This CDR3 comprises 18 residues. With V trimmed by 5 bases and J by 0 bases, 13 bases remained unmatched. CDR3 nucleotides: TGTGCCAGCAGCCCGAAATCGACAGGGGGAACCATGAACACTGAAGCTTTCTTT. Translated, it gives CASSPKSTGGTMNTEAFF.

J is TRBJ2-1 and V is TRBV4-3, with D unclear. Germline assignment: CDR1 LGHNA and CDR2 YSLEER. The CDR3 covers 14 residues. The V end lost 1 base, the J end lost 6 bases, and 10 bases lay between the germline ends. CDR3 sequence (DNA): TGCGCCAGCAGCCAAGTGAAGGCTGGCAATGAGCAGTTCTTC. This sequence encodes CASSQVKAGNEQFF.

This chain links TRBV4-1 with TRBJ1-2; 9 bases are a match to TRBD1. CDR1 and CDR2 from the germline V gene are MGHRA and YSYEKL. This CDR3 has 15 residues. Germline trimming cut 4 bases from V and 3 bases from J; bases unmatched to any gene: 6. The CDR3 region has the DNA TGCGCCAGCAGCCGAATTACAGGGGGCGACTATGGCTACACCTTC. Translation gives CASSRITGGDYGYTF.

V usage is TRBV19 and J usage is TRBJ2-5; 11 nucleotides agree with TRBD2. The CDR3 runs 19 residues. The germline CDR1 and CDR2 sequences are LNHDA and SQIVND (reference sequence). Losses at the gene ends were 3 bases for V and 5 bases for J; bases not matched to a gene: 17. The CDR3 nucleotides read TGTGCCAGTAGTATGAGTGGGGGTACTAGCGGGAGTGTGTGGGAGACCCAGTACTTC. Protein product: CASSMSGGTSGSVWETQYF.

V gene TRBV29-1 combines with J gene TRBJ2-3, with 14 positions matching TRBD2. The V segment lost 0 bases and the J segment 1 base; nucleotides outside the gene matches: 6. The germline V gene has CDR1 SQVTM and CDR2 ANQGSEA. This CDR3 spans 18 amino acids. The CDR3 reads CSVEDPMGLAGGTDTQYF. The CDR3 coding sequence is TGCAGCGTTGAAGATCCTATGGGACTAGCGGGGGGCACAGATACGCAGTATTTT.

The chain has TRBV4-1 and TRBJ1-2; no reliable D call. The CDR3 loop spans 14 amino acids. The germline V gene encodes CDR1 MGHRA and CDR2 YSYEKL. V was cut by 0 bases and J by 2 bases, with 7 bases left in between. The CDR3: CASSQESVNYGYTF. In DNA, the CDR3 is TGCGCCAGCAGCCAAGAATCCGTAAACTATGGCTACACCTTC.

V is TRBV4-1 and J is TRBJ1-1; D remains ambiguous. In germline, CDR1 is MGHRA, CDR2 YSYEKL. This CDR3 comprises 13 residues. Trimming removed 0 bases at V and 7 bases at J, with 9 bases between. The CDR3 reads CASSQDLKIEAFF. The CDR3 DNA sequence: TGCGCCAGCAGCCAAGATCTTAAGATTGAAGCTTTCTTT.

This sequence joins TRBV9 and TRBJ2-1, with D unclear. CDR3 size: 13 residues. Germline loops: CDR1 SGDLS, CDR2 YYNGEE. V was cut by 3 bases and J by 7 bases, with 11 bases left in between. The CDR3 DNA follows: TGTGCCAGCAGCGCGGGCCTGAGAAATGAGCAGTTCTTC. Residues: CASSAGLRNEQFF.

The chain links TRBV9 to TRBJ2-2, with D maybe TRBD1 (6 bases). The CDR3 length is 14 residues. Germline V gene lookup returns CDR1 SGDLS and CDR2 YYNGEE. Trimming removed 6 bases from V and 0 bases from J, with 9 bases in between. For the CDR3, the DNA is TGTGCCAGCACCGGGACAACGAACACCGGGGAGCTGTTTTTT. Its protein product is CASTGTTNTGELFF.

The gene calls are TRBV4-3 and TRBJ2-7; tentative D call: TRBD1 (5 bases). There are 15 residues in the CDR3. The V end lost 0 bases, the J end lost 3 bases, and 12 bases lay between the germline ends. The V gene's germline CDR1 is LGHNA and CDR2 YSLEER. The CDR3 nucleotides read TGCGCCAGCAGCCAAGAGGGGCTTGGTCTCTACGAGCAGTACTTC. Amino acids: CASSQEGLGLYEQYF.